The 8 T cell receptor beta chains given below trace back to one sample, sequenced in a study of blood T cell repertoires in COVID-19. Only in-frame clones appear in the TCRdb table, and some are missing; sequencing was by immunoSEQ multiplex PCR. This table holds 95,000 to 150,000 clones, about four fifths found once. Sequencing used PBMCs or T cells enriched from blood (not recorded which). These receptors originate from a woman in her twenties or thirties who had recovered from COVID-19.

The chain joins TRBV7-2 to TRBJ2-4, with TRBD2 identical over 13 bases. The CDR3 has 19 residues. With 5 bases clipped from V and 6 bases from J, the junction kept 16 bases outside the gene matches. The germline V gene has CDR1 SGHTA and CDR2 FQGNSA. CDR3 in amino acids: CASSRLSGTSGKEGNIQYF. As DNA, the CDR3 is TGTGCCAGCAGCCGTCTTTCGGGGACTAGCGGGAAAGAAGGAAACATTCAGTACTTC. Using reference TRBV7-2 and TRBJ2-4 for the parts outside the CDR3, the full variable domain is GAGVSQSPSNKVTEKGKDVELRCDPISGHTALYWYRQSLGQGLEFLIYFQGNSAPDKSGLPSDRFSAERTGGSVSTLTIQRTQQEDSAVYLCASSRLSGTSGKEGNIQYFGAGTRLSVL.

The chain has TRBV11-2 and TRBJ1-2; TRBD1 matches at 9 bases. CDR1 and CDR2 (germline): SGHAT, FQNNGV. Trimming took 1 base from V and 4 from J; bases not matched to a gene: 4. CDR3 length equals 15 residues. DNA for the CDR3: TGTGCCAGCAGCTTAGCCGGGACAGGGCTCTATGGCTACACCTTC. Protein sequence: CASSLAGTGLYGYTF.

This chain joins TRBV4-1 and TRBJ1-2; 7 bases are a match to TRBD1. The CDR3 runs 15 residues. Per the germline V gene, CDR1 is MGHRA and CDR2 is YSYEKL. The J segment lost 2 bases and the V segment lost 2 bases, leaving 5 bases of the junction unmatched. The CDR3 nucleotides are TGCGCCAGCAGCCAATGGCAACAGGGGAACTATGGCTACACCTTC. It is translated as CASSQWQQGNYGYTF.

The chain links TRBV7-9 to TRBJ2-7; 8 bases line up with TRBD2. This CDR3 spans 14 amino acids. The germline V gene has CDR1 SEHNR and CDR2 FQNEAQ (reference sequence). J was trimmed by 5 bases and V by 1 base; bases with no gene match: 4. CDR3 sequence (DNA): TGTGCCAGCAGCTTAGGGACTAGCTTCCACGAGCAGTACTTC. Its translation is CASSLGTSFHEQYF.

This clone was detected only a few times. The chain links TRBV5-1 to TRBJ2-2; 8 bases are shared with TRBD2. CDR3 length equals 14 residues. V dropped 6 bases and J dropped 6; count of bases not matched to a gene: 7. Germline loops: CDR1 SGHRS, CDR2 YFSETQ. CDR3 nucleotide sequence: TGCGCCAGCAACCCCCAAGCGGGAGCCGGGGAGCTGTTTTTT. This gives the protein CASNPQAGAGELFF. The full variable domain, rest sourced from reference TRBV5-1 and TRBJ2-2, is KAGVTQTPRYLIKTRGQQVTLSCSPISGHRSVSWYQQTPGQGLQFLFEYFSETQRNKGNFPGRFSGRQFSNSRSEMNVSTLELGDSALYLCASNPQAGAGELFFGEGSRLTVL.

V usage is TRBV29-1 and J usage is TRBJ1-2; 11 bases line up with TRBD1. The J segment lost 5 bases and the V segment lost 0 bases, leaving 2 bases of the junction unmatched. The CDR3 runs 14 residues. CDR1 is SQVTM and CDR2 is ANQGSEA in the germline V gene. CDR3 amino acids: CSVEDRDRGYGYTF. CDR3 nucleotides: TGCAGCGTTGAAGATCGGGACAGGGGGTATGGCTACACCTTC. Full variable domain (remainder filled in from reference TRBV29-1 and TRBJ1-2): SAVISQKPSRDICQRGTSLTIQCQVDSQVTMMFWYRQQPGQSLTLIATANQGSEATYESGFVIDKFPISRPNLTFSTLTVSNMSPEDSSIYLCSVEDRDRGYGYTFGSGTRLTVV.

The J gene is TRBJ1-2, the V gene TRBV28; D remains unclear. Trimming shortened V by 5 bases and J by 7 bases, and 17 bases separated the two germline ends. In germline, CDR1 is MDHEN, CDR2 SYDVKM. This CDR3 contains 14 residues. The CDR3 spells CASSTRPGSVGYTF. In DNA form, the CDR3 reads TGTGCCAGCAGTACTAGGCCAGGAAGCGTTGGCTACACCTTC.

This chain connects TRBV27 to TRBJ1-2; tentative D call: TRBD1 (5 bases). CDR1 is MNHEY and CDR2 is SMNVEV in the germline V gene (reference sequence). The CDR3 has 15 amino acids. V lost 6 bases and J lost 8, with 22 bases in between. As DNA, the CDR3 is TGTGCCAGCAGCAACGCCCTACAGGTCCGGGGGGGCTACACCTTC. Protein product: CASSNALQVRGGYTF.